One T cell receptor beta chain is described in this entry. The antigen remains undetermined. The entry originates in a study of cytotoxic CD8 clonotypes in ibrutinib-treated CLL. Study at large: Among the patients, about a dozen presented as relapsed/refractory and fewer than 16 as treatment-naive; around 18 showed unmutated IGHV. Response samples came after a median roughly twelve months of treatment, range 6 to 36.

Study observations and caveats: Baseline clonality, above age-matched healthy donor levels, tracked circulating CD8+ T-cell counts.

The protocol was immunoSEQ multiplex PCR, while the TCRdb copy is restricted to in-frame clones and leaves out a portion. The repertoire holds some 46,000 clones, roughly three quarters seen once, with less than 15% in the top ten. The CDR3 runs to 13 residues. V shed 2 bases and J shed 8 bases, with 12 bases lying between them. In germline, CDR1 is MDHEN, CDR2 SYDVKM. The V call is TRBV28, the J call TRBJ1-2; D is possibly TRBD1 (5 bases). The sample here was PBMCs, taken after 12 months of ibrutinib treatment. This TCR was sampled from a human donor with chronic lymphocytic leukemia. The chain's CDR3 is CASSLQGPPGYTF. CDR3 sequence (DNA): TGTGCCAGCAGTTTACAGGGTCCCCCCGGCTACACCTTC.